The rows below give T cell receptor beta chains drawn from one sample of a study of identical twins. In TCRdb, the 5' RACE reads were re-called with MiXCR into one record per CDR3 protein. Altogether 450,000 to 600,000 distinct CDR3 sequences are present, more than 20% being singletons, with the ten largest covering 0.45% to 0.5%. These data are also associated with another study on yellow fever vaccine responses in identical twins.

The sequencing sample was made of CD4+ T cells sorted from blood. The receptors here all came from a woman between 18 and 30 years old in good health. Each CDR3 is given with its conserved first and last residue. A D gene is named only where the DNA matches it firmly. Only some rows state a clone size, as once, few, many or a class for expanded clones.

J,size,D,V,DNA,CDR3
TRBJ2-5,.,.,TRBV7-8,TGTGCCAGCAGCTTAGCGGGGGCCAGCTTAGGGGAGACCCAGTACTTC,CASSLAGASLGETQYF
TRBJ1-1,many,.,TRBV12-3/TRBV12-4,TGTGCCAGCACCGAGCCCCAACAGAACACTGAAGCTTTCTTT,CASTEPQQNTEAFF
TRBJ2-3,.,TRBD2,TRBV5-1,TGCGCCAGCAGCTTCGGGACTAGCGGGAGGGCCGCAGATACGCAGTATTTT,CASSFGTSGRAADTQYF
TRBJ2-1,.,TRBD2,TRBV7-6,TGTGCCAGCAGCTTAGAGGGGCTAGCGGACAATGAGCAGTTCTTC,CASSLEGLADNEQFF
TRBJ2-1,.,.,TRBV6-5,TGTGCCAGCAGTTCCGAACAGGTCGGGGATGAGCAGTTCTTC,CASSSEQVGDEQFF
TRBJ2-7,once,.,TRBV6-5,TGTGCCAGCAGTTACGCTAGTTATACGACGGGCTACGAGCAGTACTTC,CASSYASYTTGYEQYF
TRBJ2-5,few,.,TRBV27,TGTGCCAGCAGACCTTTTGGGGCGGCAGAGACCCAGTACTTC,CASRPFGAAETQYF
TRBJ2-7,few,.,TRBV12-3/TRBV12-4,TGTGCCAGCAGCCGGGACACAGCCTACGAGCAGTACTTC,CASSRDTAYEQYF
TRBJ2-2,once,TRBD2,TRBV28,TGTGCCAGCAGTTCGCTAGCGGGAGAGCCATACACCGGGGAGCTGTTTTTT,CASSSLAGEPYTGELFF
TRBJ1-1,.,.,TRBV7-9,TGTGCCAGCAGCTTAGGTTCAGGGGCTGAAGCTTTCTTT,CASSLGSGAEAFF
TRBJ2-2,.,.,TRBV5-1,TGCGCCAGCAGCCCTAACGGACGGCAGGGAACCGGGGAGCTGTTTTTT,CASSPNGRQGTGELFF
TRBJ2-3,.,.,TRBV5-1,TGCGCCAGCAGCTTGGCCGGGACTGTACTGGATACGCAGTATTTT,CASSLAGTVLDTQYF
TRBJ2-7,many,.,TRBV12-3/TRBV12-4,TGTGCCAGCAGAGATCAAAGTAGCGGCGCCTACGAGCAGTACTTC,CASRDQSSGAYEQYF
TRBJ1-1,few,.,TRBV10-3,TGTGCCATCAGTGAAGGGCAGCAGGATGAAGCTTTCTTT,CAISEGQQDEAFF
TRBJ2-7,.,TRBD1,TRBV7-2,TGTGCCAGCAGCTTATTTCCAGGGGGCTCCTACGAGCAGTACTTC,CASSLFPGGSYEQYF
TRBJ2-7,.,.,TRBV10-3,TGTGCCATCATGAGGGGGTTTGGACAGAGCTCCTACGAGCAGTACTTC,CAIMRGFGQSSYEQYF